These T cell receptor beta chains were read from a single sample in a study of blood T cell repertoires in COVID-19. Libraries were prepared by immunoSEQ multiplex PCR; TCRdb keeps only in-frame clonotypes and omits some of them. This table has 200,000 to 250,000 clones, approximately 90% appearing once. Sequenced: PBMCs or T cells enriched from blood (not recorded which). The receptors originated from a woman aged 25 to 39 who had recovered from COVID-19. CDR3s include the opening cysteine and the closing phenylalanine or tryptophan.

V gene	J gene	CDR3 protein
TRBV11-2	TRBJ2-3	CASRLRLNTDTQYF
TRBV4-3	TRBJ2-7	CASSQTTGGTYEQYF
TRBV11-2	TRBJ1-1	CASSLVSRAGWAAFF
TRBV7-2	TRBJ2-5	CASSLTRERETQYF
TRBV29-1	TRBJ1-2	CSAGDRSERYTF
TRBV4-1	TRBJ1-2	CASSQDSRTGGDGYTF
TRBV27	TRBJ1-6	CASSRDRYNSPLHF
TRBV18	TRBJ1-5	CASSLGQDPQPQHF
TRBV27	TRBJ1-1	CASSLDRVNTEAFF
TRBV4-2	TRBJ1-5	CASSPESGNQPQHF
TRBV18	TRBJ2-6	CASSPTVTGANVLTF
TRBV27	TRBJ1-5	CASSPKGRGLSNQPQHF
TRBV20-1	TRBJ2-5	CSASYRPSRGETQYF
TRBV5-4	TRBJ2-5	CASSSGGYQETQYF
TRBV6-4	TRBJ2-2	CASSPDRGFTGELFF
TRBV19	TRBJ2-5	CASSIKGGAQETQYF
TRBV18	TRBJ2-5	CASSPSGTEETQYF
TRBV4-3	TRBJ1-1	CASSQEGVQQAKNTEAFF
TRBV29-1	TRBJ2-2	CSVIRGTGELFF
TRBV9	TRBJ1-5	CASSPRGNQPQHF
TRBV5-6	TRBJ2-1	CASSSLGLAGVYNEQFF
TRBV4-1	TRBJ1-4	CASNFGEKLFF
TRBV15	TRBJ2-5	CATSRALALETQYF
TRBV19	TRBJ2-5	CASSIGTGLGQGGETQYF
TRBV3-1/TRBV3-2	TRBJ2-5	CASSQTSGVSETQYF
TRBV7-2	TRBJ2-7	CASSLDSTEFYEQYF
TRBV19	TRBJ1-2	CASSSRDIYGYTF
TRBV5-1	TRBJ2-5	CASSSLGTGNQETQYF
TRBV10-3	TRBJ2-7	CASDRGDTYEQYF
TRBV5-6	TRBJ1-6	CASSGYRDSPLHF
TRBV9	TRBJ1-2	CASSVVQGDGYTF
TRBV5-3	TRBJ2-7	CARSLVRGPSYEQYF
TRBV2	TRBJ1-5	CASGLGQDPNQPQHF
TRBV3-1/TRBV3-2	TRBJ2-5	CASSQGLRGETQYF
TRBV9	TRBJ2-1	CASSVESTGYNEQFF
TRBV18	TRBJ1-1	CASSPVKGATEAFF
TRBV5-1	TRBJ1-1	CASSLQTGSESEAFF
TRBV5-8	TRBJ2-1	CASSRGTSVHEQFF
TRBV5-1	TRBJ1-3	CASSLDSFGNTIYF
TRBV4-3	TRBJ2-1	CASSPGGRFSYNEQFF
TRBV3-1/TRBV3-2	TRBJ2-7	CASSPRAGGHEQYF
TRBV11-2	TRBJ1-4	CASSSIMWEGRSEKLFF
TRBV7-9	TRBJ2-1	CASSPRATSGANNEQFF
TRBV5-1	TRBJ2-1	CASSLGAGGEREQFF
TRBV5-1	TRBJ2-2	CASSLDGQGSGTGELFF
TRBV5-4	TRBJ2-7	CASSFPNGDEQYF
TRBV6-2/TRBV6-3	TRBJ2-7	CASSYFNRDYHYEQYF
TRBV7-3	TRBJ2-1	CASSLTLKGDEQFF
TRBV7-2	TRBJ2-5	CASSRTSDQKTQYF
TRBV10-3	TRBJ2-1	CAISELLAGALSSYNEQFF
TRBV6-4	TRBJ1-3	CASSYRVSGNTIYF
TRBV4-2	TRBJ2-1	CASSQVSNEQFF
TRBV13	TRBJ2-7	CASSSGGFRNEQYF